Following are 5 T cell receptor beta chains from one sample sequenced in a study of cytomegalovirus exposure and HLA in healthy donors. The PCR had 60 Vbeta and 13 Jbeta primers. Generated by immunoSEQ multiplex PCR, the TCRdb table keeps only in-frame clones and is missing some. The sample holds roughly 150,000 clones, almost 80% seen once. Source material: PBMCs. The receptors here all came from a male donor in good health and CMV-seronegative.

V is TRBV9 and J is TRBJ1-2; 7 bases are a match to TRBD1. CDR1 and CDR2 (germline): SGDLS, YYNGEE. The CDR3 length is 19 residues. V lost 0 bases and J lost 3; bases outside the gene matches: 17. Here the CDR3 reads CASSVVPGTASSTDYGYTF. The DNA for the CDR3 is TGTGCCAGCAGCGTAGTGCCCGGGACAGCCAGCAGTACGGACTATGGCTACACCTTC.

The chain employs TRBV29-1 and TRBJ1-3, with D maybe TRBD1 (5 bases). This CDR3 is built from 13 residues. Germline CDR1 SQVTM, CDR2 ANQGSEA. V lost 4 bases and J lost 4, with 11 bases in between. The CDR3 region is CSVVEGYGNTIYF. For the CDR3, the DNA is TGCAGCGTTGTGGAGGGGTACGGAAACACCATATATTTT.

The chain has TRBV7-9 and TRBJ1-2, with a weak D call TRBD1 (5 bases). Per germline, CDR1 SEHNR and CDR2 FQNEAQ (reference sequence). CDR3 length equals 16 residues. The V gene lost 1 base and the J gene lost 5 bases, with 17 bases spanning the gap. This CDR3 is CASSLDGEGPLYGYTF. CDR3 bases: TGTGCCAGCAGCTTAGACGGGGAGGGGCCCCTTTATGGCTACACCTTC.

With regard to this clone: This likely comes from a read error, as the CDR3 has no conserved phenylalanine or tryptophan at its end. V and J are TRBV7-2 and TRBJ2-2; D unclear. Germline assignment: CDR1 SGHTA and CDR2 FQGNSA. The CDR3 spans 13 residues. The V and J ends lost 2 bases and 5 bases respectively, with 6 bases between them. The CDR3 reads CASSLLDTGELFL. The CDR3 DNA follows: TGTGCCAGCAGCTTACTAGATACCGGGGAGCTGTTTCTT.

The CDR3 is CASSSDGGGGYTF. CDR3 DNA: TGTGCCAGCAGCTCGGACGGGGGGGGCGGCTACACCTTC. The V call is TRBV7-9, the J call TRBJ1-2; maybe TRBD1 (6 bases). This CDR3 contains 13 residues. Per the germline V gene, CDR1 is SEHNR and CDR2 is FQNEAQ (reference sequence). Between the trimmed V and J ends, which lost 4 bases and 8 bases, there was a span of 14 bases.